The rows below give T cell receptor beta chains drawn from one sample of a study of cytomegalovirus exposure and HLA in healthy donors. Sequenced by immunoSEQ multiplex PCR; TCRdb stores in-frame clones only, minus some. The repertoire holds about 190,000 clones, with around four fifths as singletons. The specimen was PBMCs. The receptors come from a woman in her late teens or twenties in good health and CMV-seronegative. Both conserved end residues are part of each CDR3. The order of the fields is J gene, V gene, CDR3 protein.

TRBJ2-6 | TRBV7-3 | CASSSGVSGANVLTF
TRBJ1-3 | TRBV7-9 | CASSLDISGNTIYF
TRBJ1-2 | TRBV28 | CASASGVYGYTF
TRBJ1-1 | TRBV5-4 | CASSLGGQMNTEAFF
TRBJ2-7 | TRBV6-5 | CASRQGPEQYF
TRBJ2-7 | TRBV30 | CAWRGNPGQGSNEQYF
TRBJ1-4 | TRBV29-1 | CSVTIGSEKLFF
TRBJ1-5 | TRBV28 | CASSFSGTGKKPQHF
TRBJ2-3 | TRBV9 | CASRSGVSTDTQYF
TRBJ1-5 | TRBV5-1 | CASSLADRGYNQPQHF
TRBJ2-5 | TRBV9 | CASSAEQFDETQYF
TRBJ2-7 | TRBV7-2 | CASSLAGGQYEQYF
TRBJ2-1 | TRBV6-1 | CASGGQADYNEQFF
TRBJ2-4 | TRBV4-1 | CASSHGILAKNIQYF
TRBJ2-3 | TRBV5-1 | CASSLVGGVGDTQYF
TRBJ2-2 | TRBV5-1 | CASSPTGQGTGELFF
TRBJ1-1 | TRBV7-8 | CASSSETGNTEAFF
TRBJ2-2 | TRBV29-1 | CSVVLHGAPGELFF
TRBJ2-3 | TRBV2 | CASSDFAAGLRDTQYF
TRBJ2-5 | TRBV19 | CASSITGETQYF
TRBJ2-2 | TRBV7-2 | CASSLTSGYTGELFF
TRBJ2-2 | TRBV9 | CASSVGLAGGPFGELFF
TRBJ1-2 | TRBV10-1 | CASSDGQGYGYTF
NA | TRBV28 | CASTLEAGLSYEQYF
TRBJ1-3 | TRBV28 | CASSPHRAGNTIYF
TRBJ2-3 | TRBV2 | CASSRDIQADTQYF
TRBJ2-2 | TRBV19 | CASSIAVLTGELFF
TRBJ2-1 | TRBV19 | CASSAPGTGRYNEQFF
TRBJ1-4 | TRBV6-1 | CASSGQPSTNEKLFF
TRBJ1-6 | TRBV6-5 | CASTPLGGMNSPLHF
TRBJ2-7 | TRBV6-6 | CASSYGGLYEQYF
TRBJ2-3 | TRBV7-2 | CASSLSLARTDTQYF
TRBJ1-6 | TRBV6-1 | CASSEPGYSPLHF
TRBJ2-1 | TRBV7-6 | CASSSTPSNEQFF
TRBJ1-2 | TRBV10-2 | CASSERGDGYTF
TRBJ1-3 | TRBV5-8 | CASSLNQVSSGNTIYF
TRBJ2-5 | TRBV19 | CASSYTGETQYF
TRBJ2-7 | TRBV19 | CASSRGQGGSYEQYF
TRBJ1-1 | TRBV9 | CASSPQWGPTEAFF
TRBJ2-7 | TRBV6-4 | CASSDGQANEQYF
TRBJ2-1 | TRBV30 | CAWIQGLGLAGHNEQFF
TRBJ1-5 | TRBV27 | CAGETGNSNQPQHF
TRBJ2-2 | TRBV19 | CASTPPPWGANTGELFF
TRBJ1-2 | TRBV9 | CASSVDYNYGYTF
TRBJ2-5 | TRBV19 | CASSIPGGGGTETQYF
TRBJ1-4 | TRBV5-1 | CASSPRGSANEKLFF
TRBJ2-2 | TRBV7-9 | CASSLDASTGELFF
TRBJ1-2 | TRBV5-1 | CASRPDPGFNYGYTF
TRBJ2-3 | TRBV7-2 | CASSFAGYTQYF
TRBJ2-3 | TRBV11-1 | CASSPRGGSSTDTQYF
TRBJ1-1 | TRBV27 | CASSSTGSLMNTEAFF
TRBJ2-3 | TRBV27 | CASSSRAMTGAKAQYF
TRBJ2-7 | TRBV7-7 | CASSPQGEGEQYF
TRBJ2-5 | TRBV2 | CASSETSGRAEETQYF
NA | TRBV5-1 | CASSTGQGFFEQYF
TRBJ2-1 | TRBV9 | CASSGGTSGRNEQFF
NA | TRBV27 | CASSYSGGPSYEQYF